Following are 21 T cell receptor beta chains from one sample sequenced in a study of control samples from healthy donors and cancer patients. Using immunoSEQ multiplex PCR, the repertoire was profiled, and TCRdb retains in-frame clones only, with some absent. The sample holds roughly 79,000 clones, approximately 84% seen once. The specimen was blood. These TCRs come from a man aged 50-60 years in good health.

V and J are TRBV4-2 and TRBJ1-4; no firm D call. The CDR3 runs to 17 residues. Germline V gene lookup returns CDR1 LGHNA and CDR2 YNFKEQ. Trimming removed 6 bases at V and 2 bases at J, with 19 bases between. The CDR3 loop reads CASRLALGLGTNEKLFF. CDR3 DNA sequence: TGTGCCAGCAGACTGGCACTCGGATTAGGCACTAATGAAAAACTGTTTTTT.

The J gene is TRBJ1-1, the V gene TRBV28; 8 bases are a match to TRBD1. Looked up from germline, CDR1 is MDHEN and CDR2 is SYDVKM. With 4 bases clipped from V and 1 base from J, the junction kept 11 bases outside the gene matches. This CDR3 has 17 amino acids. In nucleotides, the CDR3 is TGTGCCAGCAGTTACCTGAGGACAGGGAGGGGGAACACTGAAGCTTTCTTT. It is translated as CASSYLRTGRGNTEAFF.

The chain couples TRBV21-1 to TRBJ1-5; TRBD1 is the table's D call and was not checked against the DNA. TRBV21-1 is designated a pseudogene. This CDR3 is built from 17 residues. CDR3 DNA sequence: TGTGCCAGCACCAGACAGGGTCGGGGGTTTAGCAATCAGCCCCAGCATTTT. It is translated as CASTRQGRGFSNQPQHF.

The chain uses TRBV9 and TRBJ1-1, with D perhaps TRBD1 (5 bases). Germline loops: CDR1 SGDLS, CDR2 YYNGEE. With 0 bases removed from V and 1 base from J, the gap between germline ends came to 10 bases. The CDR3 runs to 15 residues. CDR3 sequence: CASSVVPGRNTEAFF. CDR3 nucleotide sequence: TGTGCCAGCAGCGTAGTCCCAGGGAGGAACACTGAAGCTTTCTTT.

The chain joins TRBV7-2 to TRBJ2-5; no definite D call. The germline gives CDR1 SGHTA, CDR2 FQGNSA. V was shortened by 1 base and J by 1 base, with 7 bases between the two germline ends. There are 14 residues in the CDR3. As DNA, the CDR3 is TGTGCCAGCAGCTTAGGGCGGATCCAAGAGACCCAGTACTTC. Translated, it gives CASSLGRIQETQYF.

The chain employs TRBV9 and TRBJ2-1; weak D call: TRBD2 (6 bases). Germline V gene sequence: CDR1 SGDLS, CDR2 YYNGEE. Trimming cost V 0 bases and J 8 bases, with 12 bases left between them. The length of the CDR3 is 14 residues. This chain's CDR3 is CASSVASGSHEQFF. In DNA, the CDR3 is TGTGCCAGCAGCGTAGCATCCGGGAGCCATGAGCAGTTCTTC.

The chain joins TRBV19 to TRBJ2-7; D remains ambiguous. From germline, CDR1 is LNHDA and CDR2 SQIVND (reference sequence). V gave up 4 bases and J gave up 4 bases, with 11 bases separating them. CDR3 length: 13 residues. This CDR3 reads CASSTALPYEQYF. In nucleotides, the CDR3 is TGTGCCAGTAGTACGGCACTGCCGTACGAGCAGTACTTC. Together with reference TRBV19 and TRBJ2-7, the CDR3 gives the full variable domain: DGGITQSPKYLFRKEGQNVTLSCEQNLNHDAMYWYRQDPGQGLRLIYYSQIVNDFQKGDIAEGYSVSREKKESFPLTVTSAQKNPTAFYLCASSTALPYEQYFGPGTRLTVT.

This clone showed up just a few times. The V gene is TRBV6-2 or TRBV6-3, the J gene TRBJ2-7; weak D call: TRBD2 (7 bases). The CDR3 loop spans 14 amino acids. Trimming took 2 bases from V and 5 from J, leaving 13 bases between them. From germline, CDR1 is MNHEY and CDR2 SVGEGT. DNA of the CDR3: TGTGCCAGCAGTTACGTTACAGGGAGGGACGAGCAGTACTTC. Its translation is CASSYVTGRDEQYF.

This chain's CDR3 is CASSFFAGPLEQYF. DNA for the CDR3: TGTGCCAGCAGTTTTTTTGCGGGGCCTCTCGAGCAGTACTTC. The J gene is TRBJ2-7, the V gene TRBV28, with D maybe TRBD2 (6 bases). Deletions cut 3 bases from V and 6 bases from J, with 15 bases between. Germline V gives CDR1 MDHEN, CDR2 SYDVKM. CDR3 length: 14 amino acids.

The CDR3 sequence: CASSQGGRVAGGEGTQYF. Here the CDR3 DNA reads TGCGCCAGCAGCCAAGGTGGCCGAGTAGCGGGAGGGGAGGGAACGCAGTATTTT. J is TRBJ2-3 and V is TRBV4-3; 11 bases line up with TRBD2. The CDR3 extends over 18 amino acids. V lost 1 base to trimming and J lost 9 bases; unmatched junction nucleotides: 15. Germline V gene sequence: CDR1 LGHNA, CDR2 YSLEER.

This chain joins TRBV2 and TRBJ1-2; 8 bases line up with TRBD1. The junction had 8 bases not matched to a gene; V was cut back by 4 bases and J by 4 bases. Germline V gene sequence: CDR1 SNHLY, CDR2 FYNNEI. CDR3 length: 15 residues. CDR3: CASSGGGTGTYGYTF. CDR3 nucleotide sequence: TGTGCCAGCAGTGGGGGAGGGACAGGCACCTATGGCTACACCTTC.

The chain couples TRBV6-5 to TRBJ1-2, with 7 bases matching TRBD1. The J segment lost 4 bases and the V segment lost 0 bases, leaving 2 bases of the junction unmatched. The CDR3 extends over 14 amino acids. Germline-derived CDR1 and CDR2 are MNHEY and SVGAGI. The CDR3 is CASSYSAGGYGYTF. In DNA, the CDR3 is TGTGCCAGCAGTTACTCGGCAGGGGGCTATGGCTACACCTTC.

V usage is TRBV4-3 and J usage is TRBJ2-3, with D possibly TRBD2 on 6 matching bases. The V end was cut by 1 base, the J end by 1 base, with 12 bases between. This CDR3 region has 16 residues. Germline CDR1 and CDR2: LGHNA and YSLEER. The CDR3 nucleotides are TGCGCCAGCAGCCAAGGGATGGGACTGCGCACAGATACGCAGTATTTT. Protein sequence: CASSQGMGLRTDTQYF.

The V call is TRBV6-5, the J call TRBJ2-1; weak D call: TRBD2 (7 bases). CDR3 length equals 15 residues. Germline assignment: CDR1 MNHEY and CDR2 SVGAGI. The germline V and J ends were trimmed by 6 bases and 8 bases, with 20 bases remaining between them. The CDR3: CASSLTSAEGDEQFF. CDR3 DNA sequence: TGTGCCAGCAGCCTAACTAGCGCCGAGGGGGATGAGCAGTTCTTC.

This clone was found a few times. The chain joins TRBV5-1 to TRBJ2-3; 7 nucleotides align to TRBD2. Trimming removed 0 bases from V and 2 bases from J; junction bases left unmatched: 6. Germline values: CDR1 SGHRS, CDR2 YFSETQ. CDR3 length: 16 residues. CDR3 amino acids: CASSLEGGGFTDTQYF. Written as DNA, the CDR3 is TGCGCCAGCAGCTTGGAAGGCGGGGGATTCACAGATACGCAGTATTTT. Variable domain in full (rest from reference TRBV5-1 and TRBJ2-3): KAGVTQTPRYLIKTRGQQVTLSCSPISGHRSVSWYQQTPGQGLQFLFEYFSETQRNKGNFPGRFSGRQFSNSRSEMNVSTLELGDSALYLCASSLEGGGFTDTQYFGPGTRLTVL.

The V call is TRBV12-3 or TRBV12-4, the J call TRBJ1-1; D not resolved. This CDR3 comprises 12 residues. V lost 5 bases, J lost 4 bases, and 8 bases lay in between. The CDR3 is CASSLFGTEAFF. For the CDR3, the DNA is TGTGCCAGCAGTCTCTTTGGCACTGAAGCTTTCTTT.

The gene calls are TRBV19 and TRBJ2-5; D not resolved. CDR3 length: 13 residues. V gave up 3 bases and J gave up 3 bases, with 8 bases separating them. Germline CDR1 is LNHDA and CDR2 is SQIVND (reference sequence). CDR3 sequence: CASSIIHKETQYF. In DNA, the CDR3 is TGTGCCAGTAGTATCATACATAAAGAGACCCAGTACTTC.

Only a few counts were recorded for this clone. V and J are TRBV10-3 and TRBJ2-2; possibly TRBD1 or TRBD2 for D (5 bases each). This CDR3 region has 17 residues. Trimming stripped 6 bases from V and 0 bases from J, with 17 bases between. Germline V gene lookup returns CDR1 ENHRY and CDR2 SYGVKD. This CDR3 is CAISQDFGGANTGELFF. CDR3 in DNA: TGTGCCATCAGCCAGGACTTTGGGGGAGCGAACACCGGGGAGCTGTTTTTT.

The rearrangement uses TRBV4-3 and TRBJ2-2, with 11 nucleotides matching TRBD2. This CDR3 comprises 17 residues. Trimming took 0 bases from V and 4 from J; bases not matched to a gene: 4. CDR1 LGHNA and CDR2 YSLEER come from the germline V gene. The CDR3 region has the DNA TGCGCCAGCAGCCAAGACATAGGACTAGCGGGCACCGGGGAGCTGTTTTTT. Translation gives CASSQDIGLAGTGELFF.

V is TRBV5-6 and J is TRBJ1-3; D might be TRBD1 (6 bases). Per germline, CDR1 SGHDT and CDR2 YYEEEE. The V end lost 4 bases, the J end lost 4 bases, and 21 bases lay between the germline ends. The CDR3 loop spans 17 amino acids. As DNA, the CDR3 is TGTGCCAGCAGCCCCCACAGGGACTTTGCGCCCGGAAACACCATATATTTT. This gives the protein CASSPHRDFAPGNTIYF.

V and J are TRBV5-8 and TRBJ1-4; TRBD1 matches at 9 bases. The CDR3 consists of 14 residues. The V gene's germline CDR1 is SGHTS and CDR2 YDEGEE. Trimming removed 7 bases from V and 9 bases from J; junction bases left unmatched: 10. Written as DNA, the CDR3 is TGTGCCAGCCTGTGGGACAGGGAGGCCAAAAAACTGTTTTTT. It translates to CASLWDREAKKLFF.